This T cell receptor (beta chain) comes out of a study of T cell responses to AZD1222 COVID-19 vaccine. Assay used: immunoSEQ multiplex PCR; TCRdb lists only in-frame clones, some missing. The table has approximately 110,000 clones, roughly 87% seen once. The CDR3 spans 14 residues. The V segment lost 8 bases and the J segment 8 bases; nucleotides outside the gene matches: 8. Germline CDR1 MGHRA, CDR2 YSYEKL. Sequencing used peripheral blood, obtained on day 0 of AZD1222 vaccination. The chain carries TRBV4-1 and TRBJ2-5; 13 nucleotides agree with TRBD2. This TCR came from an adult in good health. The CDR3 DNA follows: TGCGCCAGCCGCTTGGGACTAGCGGGGAAAACCCAGTACTTC. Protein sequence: CASRLGLAGKTQYF.